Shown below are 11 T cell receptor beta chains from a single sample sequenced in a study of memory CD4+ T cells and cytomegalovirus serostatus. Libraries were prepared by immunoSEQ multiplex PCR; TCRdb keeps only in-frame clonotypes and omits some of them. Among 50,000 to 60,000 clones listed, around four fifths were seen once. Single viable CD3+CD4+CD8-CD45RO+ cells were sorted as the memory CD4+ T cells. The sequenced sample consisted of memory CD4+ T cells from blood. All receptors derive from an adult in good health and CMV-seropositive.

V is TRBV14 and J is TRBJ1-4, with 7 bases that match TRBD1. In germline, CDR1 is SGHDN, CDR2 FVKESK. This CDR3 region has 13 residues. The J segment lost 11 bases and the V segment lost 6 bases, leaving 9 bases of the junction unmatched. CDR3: CASSPTAGGKLFF. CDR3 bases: TGTGCCAGCAGTCCCACAGCAGGGGGGAAACTGTTTTTT.

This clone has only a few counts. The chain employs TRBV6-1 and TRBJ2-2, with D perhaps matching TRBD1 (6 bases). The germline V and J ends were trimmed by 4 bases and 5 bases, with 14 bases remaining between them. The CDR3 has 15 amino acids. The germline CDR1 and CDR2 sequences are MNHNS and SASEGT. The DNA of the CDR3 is TGTGCCAGCAGTGTAAGGGACATCAGAACCGGGGAGCTGTTTTTT. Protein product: CASSVRDIRTGELFF.

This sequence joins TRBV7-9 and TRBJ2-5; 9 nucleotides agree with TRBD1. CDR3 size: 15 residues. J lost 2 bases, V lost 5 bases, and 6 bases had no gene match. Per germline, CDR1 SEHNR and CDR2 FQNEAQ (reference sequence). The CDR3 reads CASSPGQGLQETQYF. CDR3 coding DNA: TGTGCCAGCAGCCCGGGACAGGGCCTTCAAGAGACCCAGTACTTC.

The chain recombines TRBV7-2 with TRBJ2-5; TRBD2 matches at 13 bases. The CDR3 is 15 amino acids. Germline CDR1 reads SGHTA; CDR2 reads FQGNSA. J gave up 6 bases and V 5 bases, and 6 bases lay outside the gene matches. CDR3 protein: CASSPTSGGAQTQYF. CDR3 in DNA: TGTGCCAGCAGCCCTACTAGCGGGGGGGCCCAGACCCAGTACTTC.

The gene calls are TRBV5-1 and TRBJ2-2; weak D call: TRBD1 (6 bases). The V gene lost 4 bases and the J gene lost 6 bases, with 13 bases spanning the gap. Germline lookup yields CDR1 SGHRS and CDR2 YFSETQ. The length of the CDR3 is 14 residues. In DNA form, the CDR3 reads TGCGCCAGCAGCCTCCTAGGGGGTGCCGGGGAGCTGTTTTTT. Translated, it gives CASSLLGGAGELFF.

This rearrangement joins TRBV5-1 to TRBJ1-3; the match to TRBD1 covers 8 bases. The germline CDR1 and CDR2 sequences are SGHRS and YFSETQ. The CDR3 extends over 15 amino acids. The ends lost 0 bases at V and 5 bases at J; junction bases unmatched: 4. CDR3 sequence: CASSLDGQGRNTIYF. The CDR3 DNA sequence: TGCGCCAGCAGCTTGGATGGACAGGGTAGAAACACCATATATTTT.

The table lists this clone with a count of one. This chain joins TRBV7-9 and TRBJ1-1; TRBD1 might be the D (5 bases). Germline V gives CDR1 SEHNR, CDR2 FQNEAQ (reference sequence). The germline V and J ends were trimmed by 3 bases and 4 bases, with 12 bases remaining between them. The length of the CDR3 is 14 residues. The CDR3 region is CASSFLTGGTEAFF. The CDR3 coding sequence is TGTGCCAGCAGCTTCCTGACGGGGGGCACTGAAGCTTTCTTT.

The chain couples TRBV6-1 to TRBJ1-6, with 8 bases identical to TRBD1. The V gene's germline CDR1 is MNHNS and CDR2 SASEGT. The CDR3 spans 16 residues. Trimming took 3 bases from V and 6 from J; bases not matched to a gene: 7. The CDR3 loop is CASSEDGTGPNSPLHF. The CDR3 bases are TGTGCCAGCAGTGAGGACGGGACAGGTCCTAATTCACCCCTCCACTTT.

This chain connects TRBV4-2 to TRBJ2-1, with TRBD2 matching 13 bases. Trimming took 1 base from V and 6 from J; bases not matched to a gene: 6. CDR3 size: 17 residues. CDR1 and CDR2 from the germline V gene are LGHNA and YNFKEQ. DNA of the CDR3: TGTGCCAGCAGCCAAGCCTCCGGGACTAGCGGGGTCAATGAGCAGTTCTTC. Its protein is CASSQASGTSGVNEQFF.

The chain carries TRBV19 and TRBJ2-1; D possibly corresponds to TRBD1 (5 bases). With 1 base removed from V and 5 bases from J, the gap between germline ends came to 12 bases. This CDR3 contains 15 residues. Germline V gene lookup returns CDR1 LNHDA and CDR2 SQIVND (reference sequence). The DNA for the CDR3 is TGTGCCAGTAGTATAGGGCAGGGAAGACACAATGAGCAGTTCTTC. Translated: CASSIGQGRHNEQFF.

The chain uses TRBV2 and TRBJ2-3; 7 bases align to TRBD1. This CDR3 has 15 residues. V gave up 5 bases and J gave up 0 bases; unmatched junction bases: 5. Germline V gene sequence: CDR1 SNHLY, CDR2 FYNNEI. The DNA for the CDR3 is TGTGCCAGCAGTCCCAACAGGGGCAGCACAGATACGCAGTATTTT. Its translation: CASSPNRGSTDTQYF.